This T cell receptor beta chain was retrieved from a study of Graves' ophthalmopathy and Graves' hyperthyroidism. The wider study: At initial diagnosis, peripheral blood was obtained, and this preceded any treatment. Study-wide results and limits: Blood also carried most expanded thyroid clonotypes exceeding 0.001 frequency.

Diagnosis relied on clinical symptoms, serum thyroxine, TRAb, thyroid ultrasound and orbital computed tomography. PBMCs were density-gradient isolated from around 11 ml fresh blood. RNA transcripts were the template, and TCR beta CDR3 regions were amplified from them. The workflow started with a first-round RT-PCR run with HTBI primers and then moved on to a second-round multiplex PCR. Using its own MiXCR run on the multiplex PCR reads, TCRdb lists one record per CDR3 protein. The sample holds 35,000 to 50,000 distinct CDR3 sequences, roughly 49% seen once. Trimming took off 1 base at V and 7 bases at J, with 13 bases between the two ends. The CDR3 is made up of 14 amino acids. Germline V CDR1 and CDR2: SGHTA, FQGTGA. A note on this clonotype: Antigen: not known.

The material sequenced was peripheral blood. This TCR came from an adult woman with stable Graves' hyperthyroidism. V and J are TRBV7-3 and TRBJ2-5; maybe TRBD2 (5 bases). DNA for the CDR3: TGTGCCAGCAGCTTAAACGGACTGGCCGGGACCCAGTACTTC. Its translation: CASSLNGLAGTQYF.